Listed below are T cell receptor beta chains from one sample, sequenced in a study of CD8+ T cells in alopecia areata. Method: immunoSEQ multiplex PCR; TCRdb's copy keeps in-frame clones and lacks some. In the table there are about 190,000 clones, around 60% of which are singletons. The input for sequencing was CD4+ T cells sorted from blood, taken at week 4, from a patient treated with tofacitinib. The receptors shown here come from a human donor with alopecia areata. The CDR3 runs from the conserved cysteine through the conserved F or W. Fields, in order: V gene, J gene, CDR3 protein.

>TRBV4-1|TRBJ2-7
CASSQDRATAYSYEQYF
>TRBV9|TRBJ1-2
CASSPSGDENYGYTF
>TRBV4-2|TRBJ1-2
CASSHDTGQLVYGYTF
>TRBV11-2|TRBJ2-7
CASSLGYYEQYF
>TRBV5-1|TRBJ2-2
CASSSNTGELFF
>TRBV29-1|TRBJ1-5
CSASRDSNQPQHF
>TRBV30|TRBJ1-3
CAWSYGNTIYF
>TRBV29-1|TRBJ2-7
CSVDTRTGGSEQYF
>TRBV29-1|TRBJ1-2
CSVEDFWTGDSGYTF
>TRBV28|TRBJ2-3
CASSLISGSNAQYF
>TRBV7-9|TRBJ1-4
CASSFQGFNEKLFF
>TRBV19|TRBJ1-1
CASSTDVNTEAFF
>TRBV30|TRBJ1-5
CAWSLGTGPNQPQHF
>TRBV30|TRBJ1-2
CAWSPGAVYGYTF
>TRBV4-2|TRBJ2-5
CASSQDRGWETQYF
>TRBV7-2|TRBJ1-2
CASSLQTHRPGYTF
>TRBV5-1|TRBJ2-3
CASSLAGAGADTQYF
>TRBV5-1|TRBJ2-7
CASSLGLTGVGYEQYF
>TRBV30|TRBJ1-5
CAWSDRGANQPQHF
>TRBV6-5|TRBJ2-2
CASSPTTGELFF
>TRBV6-5|TRBJ2-7
CASAARDGSYEQYF
>TRBV30|TRBJ2-5
CAWRSTSRGTQYF
>TRBV2|TRBJ2-5
CASRPTGAETQYF
>TRBV9|TRBJ1-4
CASSVGPLTATNEKLFF
>TRBV29-1|TRBJ2-5
CSPRLIQETQYF
>TRBV15|TRBJ2-7
CATSPVGSSEEQYF
>TRBV14|TRBJ1-1
CASRQTGPEAFF
>TRBV9|TRBJ2-2
CASSVGGTGELFF
>TRBV29-1|TRBJ2-3
CSVEDSGSSTDTQYF
>TRBV5-1|TRBJ2-5
CASSFAARQETQYF
>TRBV7-9|TRBJ2-5
CASSPPGTGEETQYF
>TRBV4-3|TRBJ2-1
CASSQAGANRDEQFF
>TRBV2|TRBJ2-1
CASVWASGSSGEQFF
>TRBV7-2|TRBJ2-7
CASSRQVGPAYEQYF
>TRBV29-1|TRBJ2-5
CSAAGLAGVFSETQYF
>TRBV7-8|TRBJ2-1
CASSLGTAYNEQFF
>TRBV29-1|TRBJ2-3
CSVVGAGAGTDTQYF
>TRBV11-1|TRBJ2-1
CASRKKPNNEQFF
>TRBV9|TRBJ2-7
CASSVSEQYF
>TRBV18|TRBJ2-1
CASSPGLEKYNEQFF
>TRBV11-2|TRBJ1-5
CASSQDRANQPQHF
>TRBV11-1|TRBJ2-7
CASSHSAREQYF
>TRBV29-1|TRBJ1-1
CSGNLNTEAFF
>TRBV7-2|TRBJ2-6
CASSLASRSDAGANVLTF
>TRBV19|TRBJ1-1
CASRGSRGSTEAFF
>TRBV9|TRBJ2-7
CASSVGGQGYEQYF
>TRBV6-6|TRBJ2-7
CASSSRVSYEQYF
>TRBV9|TRBJ1-2
CASSVVAQGGGYTF
>TRBV9|TRBJ1-3
CASSANTGGSGNTIYF
>TRBV6-1|TRBJ2-6
CASSEQASGANVLTF
>TRBV7-3|TRBJ1-1
CASSRTTNTEAFF
>TRBV20-1|TRBJ2-7
CSAPLGLQQYF
>TRBV4-2|TRBJ2-3
CASSPRTGSDTQYF
>TRBV23-1|TRBJ1-1
CASSQSTRPAEAFF
>TRBV4-2|TRBJ2-5
CASSQVGTEETQYF
>TRBV18|TRBJ2-1
CASSPTYSGSRGKQFF